This T cell receptor beta chain originates from a study of T cells in women clearing cervical HPV infection. Overall study: Controls were women whose single incident HPV16 infection cleared within 12 months without precancer or cancer.

Notes on this clone: The antigen is not known. Sequencing ends 3 residues short of the CDR3 end; the germline J gene provides the rest.

Assay used: immunoSEQ multiplex PCR; TCRdb lists only in-frame clones, some missing. This repertoire includes 19,000 or so clones. Notes on the study in general: Each sample's T-cell count was unknown, possibly confounding richness. Repertoire richness, not evenness, was significantly elevated in CIN3+ cases versus controls. TRBV6-7 relative abundance averaged around 0.11% in cases and less than 0.2% in controls.

This CDR3 spans 13 amino acids. V was clipped by 6 bases and J by 1 base, with 10 bases between them. Germline V gene sequence: CDR1 MNHEY, CDR2 SMNVEV (reference sequence). What was sequenced was blood buffy coat. The chain has TRBV27 and TRBJ2-7; no definite D call. The TCR comes from a woman between 18 and 75 years old with a cervical HPV16 infection that either progressed to CIN3+ or cleared (not recorded which). The DNA read from the CDR3 is TGTGCCAGCAGGCCGACAAATTCCTACGAG. This translates into CASRPTNSYE. The full CDR3 protein is CASRPTNSYEQYF.